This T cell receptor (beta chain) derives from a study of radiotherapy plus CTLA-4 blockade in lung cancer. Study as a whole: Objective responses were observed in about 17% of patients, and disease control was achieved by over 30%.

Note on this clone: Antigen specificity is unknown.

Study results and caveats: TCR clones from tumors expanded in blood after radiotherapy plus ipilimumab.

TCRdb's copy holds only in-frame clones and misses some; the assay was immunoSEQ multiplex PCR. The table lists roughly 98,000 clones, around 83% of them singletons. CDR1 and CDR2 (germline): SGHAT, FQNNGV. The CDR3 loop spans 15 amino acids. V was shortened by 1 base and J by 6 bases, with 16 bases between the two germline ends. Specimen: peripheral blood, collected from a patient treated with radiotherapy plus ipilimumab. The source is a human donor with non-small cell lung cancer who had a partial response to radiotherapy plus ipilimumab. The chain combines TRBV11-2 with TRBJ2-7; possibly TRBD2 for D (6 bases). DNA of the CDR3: TGTGCCAGCAGCTTAGGTACTGGACTATTGGCCGAGCAGTACTTC. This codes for CASSLGTGLLAEQYF.